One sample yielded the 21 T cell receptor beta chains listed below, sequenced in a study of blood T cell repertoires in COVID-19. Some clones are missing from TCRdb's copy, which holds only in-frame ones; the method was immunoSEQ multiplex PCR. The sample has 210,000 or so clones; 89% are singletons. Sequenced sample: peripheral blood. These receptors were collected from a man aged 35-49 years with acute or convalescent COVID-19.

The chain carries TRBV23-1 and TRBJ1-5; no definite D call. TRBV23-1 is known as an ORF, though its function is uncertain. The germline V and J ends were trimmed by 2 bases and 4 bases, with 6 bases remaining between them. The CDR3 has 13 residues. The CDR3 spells CASSQPLNQPQHF. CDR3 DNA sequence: TGCGCCAGCAGTCAACCACTTAATCAGCCCCAGCATTTT.

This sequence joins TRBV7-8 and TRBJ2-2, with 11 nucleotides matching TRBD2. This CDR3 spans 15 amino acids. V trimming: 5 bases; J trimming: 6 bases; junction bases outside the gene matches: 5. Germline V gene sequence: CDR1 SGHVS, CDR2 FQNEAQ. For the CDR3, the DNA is TGTGCCAGCAGCCGTAGCGGGGGGGCGGCCGGGGAGCTGTTTTTT. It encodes CASSRSGGAAGELFF. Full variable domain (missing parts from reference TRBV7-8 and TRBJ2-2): GAGVSQSPRYKVAKRGQDVALRCDPISGHVSLFWYQQALGQGPEFLTYFQNEAQLDKSGLPSDRFFAERPEGSVSTLKIQRTQQEDSAVYLCASSRSGGAAGELFFGEGSRLTVL.

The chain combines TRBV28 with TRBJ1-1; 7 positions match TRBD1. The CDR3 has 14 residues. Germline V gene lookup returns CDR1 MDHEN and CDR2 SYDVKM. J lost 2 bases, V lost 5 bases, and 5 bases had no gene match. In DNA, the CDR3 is TGTGCCAGCAGTCCCGGGACAGCAAACACTGAAGCTTTCTTT. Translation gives CASSPGTANTEAFF.

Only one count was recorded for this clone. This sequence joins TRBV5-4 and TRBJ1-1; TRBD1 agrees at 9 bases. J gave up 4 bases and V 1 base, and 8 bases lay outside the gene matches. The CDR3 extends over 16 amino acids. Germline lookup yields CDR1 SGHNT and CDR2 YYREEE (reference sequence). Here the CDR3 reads CASSLQHDRGGTEAFF. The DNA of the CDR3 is TGTGCCAGCAGCTTGCAGCACGACAGGGGGGGCACTGAAGCTTTCTTT.

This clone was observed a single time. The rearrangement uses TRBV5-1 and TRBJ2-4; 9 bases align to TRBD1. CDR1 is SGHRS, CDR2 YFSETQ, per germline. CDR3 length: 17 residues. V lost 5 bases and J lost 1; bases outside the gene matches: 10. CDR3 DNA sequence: TGCGCCAGCAGTCTGGGGACAGGGCTTGGGGCCAAAAACATTCAGTACTTC. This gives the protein CASSLGTGLGAKNIQYF.

The CDR3 is CAWNRDRAEKLFF. The DNA of the CDR3 is TGTGCCTGGAACCGGGACAGGGCTGAAAAACTGTTTTTT. This chain connects TRBV30 to TRBJ1-4; 9 nucleotides agree with TRBD1. The CDR3 extends over 13 amino acids. J lost 7 bases, V lost 4 bases, and 4 bases had no gene match. Germline CDR1 and CDR2: GTSNPN and SVGIG (reference sequence).

The CDR3 nucleotides read TGTGCCAGCAGCTTACCGCAAGAGACCCAGTACTTC. Translating it yields CASSLPQETQYF. The chain is built from TRBV7-9 and TRBJ2-5; the D is unclear. CDR1 SEHNR and CDR2 FQNEAQ come from the germline V gene (reference sequence). The CDR3 length is 12 residues. V lost 2 bases and J lost 2, with 3 bases in between.

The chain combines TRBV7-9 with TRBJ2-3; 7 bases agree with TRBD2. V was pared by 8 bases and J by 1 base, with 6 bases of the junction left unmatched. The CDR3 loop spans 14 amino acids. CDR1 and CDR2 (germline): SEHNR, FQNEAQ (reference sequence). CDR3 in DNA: TGTGCCAGCGGGGGACTACAGGGCACAGATACGCAGTATTTT. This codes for CASGGLQGTDTQYF. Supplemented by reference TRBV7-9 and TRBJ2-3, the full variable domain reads DTGVSQNPRHKITKRGQNVTFRCDPISEHNRLYWYRQTLGQGPEFLTYFQNEAQLEKSRLLSDRFSAERPKGSFSTLEIQRTEQGDSAMYLCASGGLQGTDTQYFGPGTRLTVL.

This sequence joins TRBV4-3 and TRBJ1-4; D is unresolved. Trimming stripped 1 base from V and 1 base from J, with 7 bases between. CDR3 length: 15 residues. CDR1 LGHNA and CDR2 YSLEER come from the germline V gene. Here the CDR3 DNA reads TGCGCCAGCAGCCAAGGTTCATTAACTAATGAAAAACTGTTTTTT. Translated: CASSQGSLTNEKLFF.

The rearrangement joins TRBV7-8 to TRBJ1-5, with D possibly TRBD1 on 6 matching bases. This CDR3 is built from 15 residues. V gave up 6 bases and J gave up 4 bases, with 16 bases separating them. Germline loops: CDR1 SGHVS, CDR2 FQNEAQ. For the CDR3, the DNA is TGTGCCAGCAGTCAACACAGGGCCCTGAATCAGCCCCAGCATTTT. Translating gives CASSQHRALNQPQHF. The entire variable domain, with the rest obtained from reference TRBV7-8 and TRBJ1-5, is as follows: GAGVSQSPRYKVAKRGQDVALRCDPISGHVSLFWYQQALGQGPEFLTYFQNEAQLDKSGLPSDRFFAERPEGSVSTLKIQRTQQEDSAVYLCASSQHRALNQPQHFGDGTRLSIL.

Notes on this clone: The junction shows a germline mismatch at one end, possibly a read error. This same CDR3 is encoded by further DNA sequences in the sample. Here the CDR3 reads CASSLGTGGRNEQYF. Written as DNA, the CDR3 is TGCGCCAGCAGTTTGGGAACAGGGGGCAGGAACGAGCAGTACTTC. This sequence joins TRBV5-1 and TRBJ2-7; TRBD1 aligns across 9 bases. The germline gives CDR1 SGHRS, CDR2 YFSETQ. This CDR3 is 15 amino acids long. Variable domain in full (rest from reference TRBV5-1 and TRBJ2-7): KAGVTQTPRYLIKTRGQQVTLSCSPISGHRSVSWYQQTPGQGLQFLFEYFSETQRNKGNFPGRFSGRQFSNSRSEMNVSTLELGDSALYLCASSLGTGGRNEQYFGPGTRLTVT.

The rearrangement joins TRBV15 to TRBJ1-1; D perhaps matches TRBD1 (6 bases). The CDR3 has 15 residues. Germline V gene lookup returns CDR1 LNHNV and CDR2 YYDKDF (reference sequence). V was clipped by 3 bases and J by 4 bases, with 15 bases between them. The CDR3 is CATSSRTGWGTEAFF. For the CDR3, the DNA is TGTGCCACCAGCAGTAGAACAGGGTGGGGCACTGAAGCTTTCTTT.

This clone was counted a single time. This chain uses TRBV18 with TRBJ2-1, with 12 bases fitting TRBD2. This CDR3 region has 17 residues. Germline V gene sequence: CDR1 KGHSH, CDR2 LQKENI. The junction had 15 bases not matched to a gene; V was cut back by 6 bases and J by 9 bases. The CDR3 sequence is CASSPRLSSGGAGEQFF. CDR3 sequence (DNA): TGTGCCAGCTCCCCCCGACTTTCTAGCGGGGGGGCCGGTGAGCAGTTCTTC.

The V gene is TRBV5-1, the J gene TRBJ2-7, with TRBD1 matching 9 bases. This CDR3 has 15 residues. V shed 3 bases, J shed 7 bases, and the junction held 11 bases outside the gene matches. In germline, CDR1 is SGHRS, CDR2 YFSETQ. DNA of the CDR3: TGCGCCAGCAGCTCGCCGGGACAGGGAGTCAGGGAGCAGTACTTC. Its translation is CASSSPGQGVREQYF.

The CDR3: CASSQEPAAYEQYF. The CDR3 coding sequence is TGCGCCAGCAGCCAAGAACCAGCGGCCTACGAGCAGTACTTC. V is TRBV4-1 and J is TRBJ2-7; D is possibly TRBD2 (5 bases). V was cut by 0 bases and J by 2 bases, with 8 bases left in between. Germline V gives CDR1 MGHRA, CDR2 YSYEKL. The CDR3 extends over 14 amino acids.

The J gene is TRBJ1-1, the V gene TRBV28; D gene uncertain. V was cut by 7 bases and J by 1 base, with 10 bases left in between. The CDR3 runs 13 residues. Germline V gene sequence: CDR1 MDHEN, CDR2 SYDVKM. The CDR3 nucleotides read TGTGCCAGCACTGAAACTAGGAACACTGAAGCTTTCTTT. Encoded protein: CASTETRNTEAFF. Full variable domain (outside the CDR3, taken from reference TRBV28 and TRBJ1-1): DVKVTQSSRYLVKRTGEKVFLECVQDMDHENMFWYRQDPGLGLRLIYFSYDVKMKEKGDIPEGYSVSREKKERFSLILESASTNQTSMYLCASTETRNTEAFFGQGTRLTVV.

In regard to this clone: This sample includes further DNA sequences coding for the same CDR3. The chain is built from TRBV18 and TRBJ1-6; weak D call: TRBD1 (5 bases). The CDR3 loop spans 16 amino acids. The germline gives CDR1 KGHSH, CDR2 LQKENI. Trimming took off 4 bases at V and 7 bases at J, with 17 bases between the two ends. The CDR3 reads CASSRSGEGYNSPLHF. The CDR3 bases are TGTGCCAGCTCACGGTCGGGGGAAGGGTACAATTCACCCCTCCACTTT. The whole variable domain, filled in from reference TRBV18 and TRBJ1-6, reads NAGVMQNPRHLVRRRGQEARLRCSPMKGHSHVYWYRQLPEEGLKFMVYLQKENIIDESGMPKERFSAEFPKEGPSILRIQQVVRGDSAAYFCASSRSGEGYNSPLHFGNGTRLTVT.

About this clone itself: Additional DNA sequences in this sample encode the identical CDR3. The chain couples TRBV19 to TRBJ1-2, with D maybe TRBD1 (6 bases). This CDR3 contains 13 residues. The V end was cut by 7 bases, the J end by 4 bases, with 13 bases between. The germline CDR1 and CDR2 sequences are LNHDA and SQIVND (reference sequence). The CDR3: CASTRGGGYGYTF. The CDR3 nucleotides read TGTGCCAGTACCCGTGGGGGCGGCTATGGCTACACCTTC.

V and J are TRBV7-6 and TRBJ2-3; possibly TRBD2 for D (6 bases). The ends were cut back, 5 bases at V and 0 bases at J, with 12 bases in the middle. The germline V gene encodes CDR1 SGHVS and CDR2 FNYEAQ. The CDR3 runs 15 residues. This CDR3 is CASSVRGASTDTQYF. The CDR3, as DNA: TGTGCCAGCAGCGTGCGGGGAGCTAGCACAGATACGCAGTATTTT.

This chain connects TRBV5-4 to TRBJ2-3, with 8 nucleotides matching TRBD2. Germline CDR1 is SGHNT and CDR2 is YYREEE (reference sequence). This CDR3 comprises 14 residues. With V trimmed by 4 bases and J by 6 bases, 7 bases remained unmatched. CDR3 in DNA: TGTGCCAGCAGCGGGCGGACTAGCCCCGATACGCAGTATTTT. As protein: CASSGRTSPDTQYF.

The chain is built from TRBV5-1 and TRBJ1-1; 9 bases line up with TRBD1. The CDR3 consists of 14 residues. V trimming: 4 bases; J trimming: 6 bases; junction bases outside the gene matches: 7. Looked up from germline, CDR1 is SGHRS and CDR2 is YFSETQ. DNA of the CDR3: TGCGCCAGCAGCAAGGACAGGGGAGTTCCTGAAGCTTTCTTT. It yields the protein CASSKDRGVPEAFF.